These 28 T cell receptor beta chains were sequenced from one sample in a study of cytomegalovirus exposure and HLA in healthy donors. Use of 60 Vbeta and 13 Jbeta primers characterized the PCR. The data were produced by immunoSEQ multiplex PCR, yet TCRdb's version contains in-frame clones alone and is incomplete. The sample has about 180,000 clones, roughly 78% seen once. Sequenced: PBMCs. Every receptor here comes from a woman aged 45-59 years in good health and CMV-seropositive.

This chain connects TRBV29-1 to TRBJ1-2; weak D call: TRBD1 (5 bases). Between the trimmed V and J ends, which lost 4 bases and 1 base, there was a span of 16 bases. This CDR3 region has 15 residues. Germline-derived CDR1 and CDR2 are SQVTM and ANQGSEA. CDR3 region: CSVGGRAGLNYGYTF. CDR3 in DNA: TGCAGCGTTGGGGGCAGGGCAGGGCTTAACTATGGCTACACCTTC. The complete variable domain, with remaining parts taken from reference TRBV29-1 and TRBJ1-2, reads SAVISQKPSRDICQRGTSLTIQCQVDSQVTMMFWYRQQPGQSLTLIATANQGSEATYESGFVIDKFPISRPNLTFSTLTVSNMSPEDSSIYLCSVGGRAGLNYGYTFGSGTRLTVV.

The chain carries TRBV18 and TRBJ2-1, with 10 nucleotides matching TRBD2. From germline, CDR1 is KGHSH and CDR2 LQKENI. This CDR3 is 16 amino acids long. The V and J ends lost 3 bases and 2 bases, in that order; junction bases with no gene match: 4. The CDR3 region has the DNA TGTGCCAGCTCACCTCGGACTAGCGGAACCTACAATGAGCAGTTCTTC. This sequence encodes CASSPRTSGTYNEQFF.

V gene TRBV7-2 combines with J gene TRBJ2-5, with no clear D. The germline CDR1 and CDR2 sequences are SGHTA and FQGNSA. This CDR3 comprises 11 residues. V gave up 7 bases and J gave up 5 bases, with 8 bases separating them. The CDR3: CASTRRETQYF. CDR3 DNA sequence: TGTGCCAGCACCCGTCGGGAGACCCAGTACTTC. Using reference TRBV7-2 and TRBJ2-5 for the parts outside the CDR3, the full variable domain is GAGVSQSPSNKVTEKGKDVELRCDPISGHTALYWYRQSLGQGLEFLIYFQGNSAPDKSGLPSDRFSAERTGGSVSTLTIQRTQQEDSAVYLCASTRRETQYFGPGTRLLVL.

The chain recombines TRBV7-9 with TRBJ2-2; D might be TRBD2 (6 bases). Germline CDR1 reads SEHNR; CDR2 reads FQNEAQ (reference sequence). This CDR3 contains 15 residues. The ends were cut back, 8 bases at V and 8 bases at J, with 21 bases in the middle. Here the CDR3 DNA reads TGTGCCAGCGCCCGGGACTCCTTTTTAGGAGGGGAGCTGTTTTTT. Translated, it gives CASARDSFLGGELFF. Based on the CDR3 plus reference TRBV7-9 and TRBJ2-2, the full variable domain is DTGVSQNPRHKITKRGQNVTFRCDPISEHNRLYWYRQTLGQGPEFLTYFQNEAQLEKSRLLSDRFSAERPKGSFSTLEIQRTEQGDSAMYLCASARDSFLGGELFFGEGSRLTVL.

The chain carries TRBV19 and TRBJ2-1; the match to TRBD1 covers 7 bases. CDR1 is LNHDA and CDR2 is SQIVND in the germline V gene (reference sequence). CDR3 length: 13 amino acids. J was trimmed by 3 bases and V by 9 bases; bases with no gene match: 5. The CDR3 here is CASGTAIYNEQFF. As DNA, the CDR3 is TGTGCCAGCGGGACAGCCATCTACAATGAGCAGTTCTTC.

CDR3 sequence reads: CASSQGQALAGELFF. CDR3 DNA sequence: TGTGCCAGCAGTCAAGGACAGGCCCTAGCCGGGGAGCTGTTTTTT. The rearrangement joins TRBV6-5 to TRBJ2-2; 7 positions match TRBD1. The germline gives CDR1 MNHEY, CDR2 SVGAGI. The CDR3 contains 15 residues. Trimming removed 5 bases from V and 6 bases from J; junction bases left unmatched: 9.

The rearrangement joins TRBV5-1 to TRBJ1-2; 7 bases map to TRBD1. Germline values: CDR1 SGHRS, CDR2 YFSETQ. Trimming cost V 7 bases and J 1 base; bases outside gene matches: 16. The CDR3 spans 17 residues. This chain's CDR3 is CASALEIPGQSNYGYTF. CDR3 in DNA: TGCGCCAGCGCCTTGGAGATACCGGGACAGAGTAACTATGGCTACACCTTC.

CDR3 loop: CAISVGTGAYEQYF. For the CDR3, the DNA is TGTGCCATCAGTGTGGGTACAGGAGCCTACGAGCAGTACTTC. The rearrangement links TRBV10-3 to TRBJ2-7; a possible D gene is TRBD1 (5 bases). The CDR3 spans 14 residues. V gave up 4 bases and J gave up 2 bases, with 12 bases separating them. From germline, CDR1 is ENHRY and CDR2 SYGVKD.

This clone came up a few times. This chain connects TRBV28 to TRBJ2-2, with unresolved D. The germline gives CDR1 MDHEN, CDR2 SYDVKM. The ends were cut back, 6 bases at V and 8 bases at J, with 10 bases in the middle. This CDR3 spans 12 amino acids. This chain's CDR3 is CASSRLEGELFF. The CDR3 DNA reads TGTGCCAGCAGCCGACTGGAAGGGGAGCTGTTTTTT.

The sample holds a few counts of this clone. This sequence joins TRBV14 and TRBJ2-1; D is perhaps TRBD2 (5 bases). Germline V gives CDR1 SGHDN, CDR2 FVKESK. CDR3 length: 14 amino acids. The germline V and J ends were trimmed by 0 bases and 7 bases, with 10 bases remaining between them. The CDR3 loop reads CASSQEFRRNEQFF. Here the CDR3 DNA reads TGTGCCAGCAGCCAAGAATTTCGGAGGAATGAGCAGTTCTTC.

The chain is built from TRBV5-1 and TRBJ2-5, with 8 bases aligning to TRBD1. The J call is uncertain, as TRBJ2-7 better fits the DNA end. The germline V gene has CDR1 SGHRS and CDR2 YFSETQ. The CDR3 is 15 amino acids. CDR3 region: CASSLGQGMSYEQYF. Here the CDR3 DNA reads TGCGCCAGCAGCCTAGGACAGGGTATGTCCTACGAGCAGTACTTC.

The V and J genes are TRBV29-1 and TRBJ1-5; 7 positions match TRBD1. This CDR3 comprises 13 residues. With 5 bases clipped from V and 2 bases from J, the junction kept 3 bases outside the gene matches. The V gene's germline CDR1 is SQVTM and CDR2 ANQGSEA. Written as DNA, the CDR3 is TGCAGCGTTCAGGGGGGCGGCAATCAGCCCCAGCATTTT. Protein product: CSVQGGGNQPQHF.

The chain joins TRBV7-9 to TRBJ2-5; possibly TRBD1 for D (6 bases). Germline CDR1 and CDR2: SEHNR and FQNEAQ (reference sequence). This CDR3 spans 15 amino acids. Trimming took off 5 bases at V and 1 base at J, with 14 bases between the two ends. The CDR3 sequence: CASSRNQGPQETQYF. In nucleotides, the CDR3 is TGTGCCAGCAGCCGGAATCAGGGGCCCCAAGAGACCCAGTACTTC.

V and J are TRBV7-3 and TRBJ2-3; 7 bases match TRBD1. Germline-derived CDR1 and CDR2 are SGHTA and FQGTGA. Trimming at V came to 5 bases and at J to 2 bases, leaving 4 bases not matched to a gene. The CDR3 runs 14 residues. DNA of the CDR3: TGTGCCAGCAGCCCGGGACAGTCCACAGATACGCAGTATTTT. It specifies CASSPGQSTDTQYF.

The rearrangement uses TRBV9 and TRBJ1-2; possibly TRBD1 for D (5 bases). This CDR3 is 19 amino acids long. Germline V lookup: CDR1 SGDLS, CDR2 YYNGEE. V lost 1 base to trimming and J lost 2 bases, with 24 bases between them. DNA of the CDR3: TGTGCCAGCAGCGTATCGTCGGGCAGGGATGGGGAATCAAACTATGGCTACACCTTC. Protein sequence: CASSVSSGRDGESNYGYTF.

In the case of this clone: The junction does not match germline at one end; this may be a read error. The chain has TRBV7-9 and TRBJ2-5, with 13 positions matching TRBD2. The germline V gene encodes CDR1 SEHNR and CDR2 FQNEAQ (reference sequence). CDR3 size: 19 residues. Here the CDR3 reads CSSSLGLAGDPGQQETQYF. The CDR3, as DNA: TGTTCCAGCAGCTTAGGACTAGCGGGGGACCCGGGTCAACAAGAGACCCAGTACTTC.

The chain combines TRBV28 with TRBJ2-6; D is possibly TRBD2 (5 bases). CDR1 is MDHEN, CDR2 SYDVKM, per germline. V was shortened by 2 bases and J by 0 bases, with 14 bases between the two germline ends. The CDR3 consists of 18 residues. The CDR3 coding sequence is TGTGCCAGCAGTTTAGAGGGCCTACTAAGCTCTGGGGCCAACGTCCTGACTTTC. The encoded protein is CASSLEGLLSSGANVLTF. Using reference TRBV28 and TRBJ2-6 for the parts outside the CDR3, the full variable domain is DVKVTQSSRYLVKRTGEKVFLECVQDMDHENMFWYRQDPGLGLRLIYFSYDVKMKEKGDIPEGYSVSREKKERFSLILESASTNQTSMYLCASSLEGLLSSGANVLTFGAGSRLTVL.

The chain has TRBV30 and TRBJ2-7, with 7 nucleotides matching TRBD1. The V segment lost 0 bases and the J segment 6 bases; nucleotides outside the gene matches: 8. Germline CDR1 and CDR2: GTSNPN and SVGIG (reference sequence). CDR3 size: 14 residues. The CDR3 here is CAWSVQTGPSEQYF. Written as DNA, the CDR3 is TGTGCCTGGAGTGTACAGACAGGGCCTTCCGAGCAGTACTTC. The whole variable domain, remainder taken from reference TRBV30 and TRBJ2-7, is SQTIHQWPATLVQPVGSPLSLECTVEGTSNPNLYWYRQAAGRGLQLLFYSVGIGQISSEVPQNLSASRPQDRQFILSSKKLLLSDSGFYLCAWSVQTGPSEQYFGPGTRLTVT.

Comments on this clone: A read error may produce the germline difference seen at one junction end. Other DNA sequences in this specimen translate into the identical CDR3. The chain employs TRBV9 and TRBJ1-4, with D hard to call. The CDR3 spans 14 residues. Germline CDR1 SGDLS, CDR2 YYNGEE. The DNA for the CDR3 is TGTGCCAGCAACGGCGGTTCGACCAATGAGAAACTGTTTTTT. Encoded protein: CASNGGSTNEKLFF. The entire variable domain, with the rest obtained from reference TRBV9 and TRBJ1-4, is as follows: DSGVTQTPKHLITATGQRVTLRCSPRSGDLSVYWYQQSLDQGLQFLIQYYNGEERAKGNILERFSAQQFPDLHSELNLSSLELGDSALYFCASNGGSTNEKLFFGSGTQLSVL.

This clone was seen just once. V and J are TRBV29-1 and TRBJ2-5; 13 bases are shared with TRBD2. The J call is doubtful: the DNA matches TRBJ2-7 better. Per the germline V gene, CDR1 is SQVTM and CDR2 is ANQGSEA. The length of the CDR3 is 16 residues. CDR3 in amino acids: CSVAGTSGTMRYEQYF. The CDR3, as DNA: TGCAGCGTCGCCGGGACTAGCGGGACTATGAGATACGAGCAGTACTTC.

The chain uses TRBV7-5 and TRBJ2-7; TRBD1 is taken as the D call from the table, unchecked against the DNA. TRBV7-5 is classified as a pseudogene. This CDR3 is built from 14 residues. CDR3 protein: CARRSRQGDYEQYF. CDR3 bases: TGTGCCAGAAGGTCTCGACAGGGAGATTACGAGCAGTACTTC.

The chain combines TRBV5-4 with TRBJ2-5, with 11 positions matching TRBD2. The J call is in doubt because the DNA end fits TRBJ2-7 better. Per germline, CDR1 SGHNT and CDR2 YYREEE (reference sequence). The CDR3 runs to 16 residues. This chain's CDR3 is CASSLVASGGSYEQYF. The CDR3 bases are TGTGCCAGCAGCTTGGTAGCTAGCGGGGGGTCCTACGAGCAGTACTTC.

The chain recombines TRBV28 with TRBJ1-4, with 7 bases lining up with TRBD1. This CDR3 comprises 15 residues. Looked up from germline, CDR1 is MDHEN and CDR2 is SYDVKM. J lost 5 bases, V lost 5 bases, and 8 bases had no gene match. CDR3 DNA sequence: TGTGCCAGCAGTCCCGTAGGGGGCGGGAATGAAAAACTGTTTTTT. Translating gives CASSPVGGGNEKLFF.

The chain employs TRBV19 and TRBJ1-5; perhaps TRBD1 as D (6 bases). The CDR3 length is 19 residues. V was clipped by 0 bases and J by 0 bases, with 18 bases between them. CDR1 and CDR2 (germline): LNHDA, SQIVND (reference sequence). CDR3 bases: TGTGCCAGTAGTATAGACCCGGAGGACAGCCATTATAGCAATCAGCCCCAGCATTTT. Its protein is CASSIDPEDSHYSNQPQHF.

This chain uses TRBV6-5 with TRBJ2-5, with D uncertain. Trimming left V 8 bases short and J 5 bases short, with 12 bases between. CDR3 length: 12 residues. Germline loops: CDR1 MNHEY, CDR2 SVGAGI. The CDR3 here is CASGKRRETQYF. Here the CDR3 DNA reads TGTGCCAGCGGAAAGCGTAGGGAGACCCAGTACTTC.

This chain joins TRBV27 and TRBJ2-7; 9 bases are shared with TRBD2. Germline lookup yields CDR1 MNHEY and CDR2 SMNVEV (reference sequence). Trimming took 3 bases from V and 4 from J; bases not matched to a gene: 7. The CDR3 is 15 residues long. The CDR3 DNA reads TGTGCCAGCAGTTTGCGACTAGCGGATACATACGAGCAGTACTTC. Translated, it gives CASSLRLADTYEQYF.

This rearrangement joins TRBV7-9 to TRBJ1-1; D not resolved. Germline CDR1 SEHNR, CDR2 FQNEAQ (reference sequence). The CDR3 length is 13 residues. V was shortened by 7 bases and J by 4 bases, with 13 bases between the two germline ends. The chain's CDR3 is CASMAPSSTEAFF. The CDR3 coding sequence is TGTGCCAGCATGGCCCCTTCCAGCACTGAAGCTTTCTTT. Complete variable domain (other parts from reference TRBV7-9 and TRBJ1-1): DTGVSQNPRHKITKRGQNVTFRCDPISEHNRLYWYRQTLGQGPEFLTYFQNEAQLEKSRLLSDRFSAERPKGSFSTLEIQRTEQGDSAMYLCASMAPSSTEAFFGQGTRLTVV.

The V call is TRBV25-1, the J call TRBJ1-4; TRBD1 aligns across 9 bases. The CDR3 runs to 15 residues. Unmatched junction bases numbered 7, after V lost 3 bases and J lost 8 bases. CDR1 is MGHDK, CDR2 SYGVNS, per germline. The CDR3 DNA reads TGTGCCAGCAGTGATTCCGGGACAGGGCGCGAAAAACTGTTTTTT. It translates to CASSDSGTGREKLFF.